This T cell receptor beta chain originates from a study of somatic mutations in cytotoxic T cells in rheumatoid arthritis. Note on this clone: Its specificity is unknown.

Sequencing was performed with immunoSEQ multiplex PCR; in TCRdb, only in-frame clones are kept and a portion is missing. The profile covers some 15,000 clones, with 70% to 80% appearing a single time and roughly 10% taken by the ten largest. Broader study findings: CD8+ clonality increased with age in rheumatoid arthritis patients but not in healthy controls. The top CD8+ clone topped 20% of CD8+ cells in about an eighth of the 65 patients.

The germline V gene has CDR1 MNHNS and CDR2 SASEGT. Trimming removed 1 base from V and 4 bases from J, with 13 bases in between. The CDR3 spans 15 residues. Sequencing was performed on CD8+ T cells sorted from blood. The J gene is TRBJ2-5, the V gene TRBV6-1, with a tentative D call TRBD2 (7 bases). The receptor was isolated from an adult with rheumatoid arthritis. DNA for the CDR3: TGTGCCAGCAGTGAAGAGACTGGGGGGGCAGAGACCCAGTACTTC. Translated: CASSEETGGAETQYF.